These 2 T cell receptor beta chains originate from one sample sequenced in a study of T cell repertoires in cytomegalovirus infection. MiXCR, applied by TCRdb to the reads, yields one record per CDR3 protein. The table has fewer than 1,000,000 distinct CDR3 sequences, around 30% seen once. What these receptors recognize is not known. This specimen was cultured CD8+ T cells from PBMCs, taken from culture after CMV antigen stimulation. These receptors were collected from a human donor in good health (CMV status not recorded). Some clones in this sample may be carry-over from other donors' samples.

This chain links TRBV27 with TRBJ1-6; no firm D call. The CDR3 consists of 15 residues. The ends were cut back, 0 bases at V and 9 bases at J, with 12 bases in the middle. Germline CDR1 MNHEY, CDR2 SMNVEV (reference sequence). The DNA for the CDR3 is TGTGCCAGCAGTTTATCGGAGACTAAGGGTTCACCCCTCCACTTT. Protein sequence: CASSLSETKGSPLHF.

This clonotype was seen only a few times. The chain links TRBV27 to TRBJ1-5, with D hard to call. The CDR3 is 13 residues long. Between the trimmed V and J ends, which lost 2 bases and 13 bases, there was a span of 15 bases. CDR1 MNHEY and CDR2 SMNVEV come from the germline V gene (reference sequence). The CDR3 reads CASSLHRGAPQHF. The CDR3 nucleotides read TGTGCCAGCAGTTTACACCGGGGAGCACCACAGCATTTT.